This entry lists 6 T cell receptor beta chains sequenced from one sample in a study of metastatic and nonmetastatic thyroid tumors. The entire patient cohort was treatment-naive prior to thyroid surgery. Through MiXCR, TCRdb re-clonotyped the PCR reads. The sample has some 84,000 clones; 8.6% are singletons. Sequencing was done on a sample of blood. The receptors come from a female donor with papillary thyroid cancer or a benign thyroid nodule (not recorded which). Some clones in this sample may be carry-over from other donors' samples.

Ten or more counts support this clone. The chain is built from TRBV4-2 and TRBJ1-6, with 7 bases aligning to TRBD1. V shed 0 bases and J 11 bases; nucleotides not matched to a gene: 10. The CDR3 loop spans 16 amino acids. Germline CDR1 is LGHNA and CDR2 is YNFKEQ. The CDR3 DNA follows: TGTGCCAGCAGCCAAGACCGGGAAATCAGGGGGACACCCCTCCACTTT. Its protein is CASSQDREIRGTPLHF.

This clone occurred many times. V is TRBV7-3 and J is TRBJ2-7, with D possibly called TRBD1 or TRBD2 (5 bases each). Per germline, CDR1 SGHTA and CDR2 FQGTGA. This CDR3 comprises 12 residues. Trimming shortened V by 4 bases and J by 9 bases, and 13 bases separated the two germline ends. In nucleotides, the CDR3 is TGTGCCAGCAGCTCGGGCCTTGGGGGGCAGTACTTC. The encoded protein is CASSSGLGGQYF.

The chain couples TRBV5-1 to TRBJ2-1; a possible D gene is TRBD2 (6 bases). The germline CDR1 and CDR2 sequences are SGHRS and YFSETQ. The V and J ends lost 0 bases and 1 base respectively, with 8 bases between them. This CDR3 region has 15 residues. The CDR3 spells CASSLEAGSYNEQFF. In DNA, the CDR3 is TGCGCCAGCAGCTTGGAGGCGGGATCCTACAATGAGCAGTTCTTC.

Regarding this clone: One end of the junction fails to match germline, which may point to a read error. The CDR3 region has the DNA TGTGCCTGGACACCTTTTTCTCTTTACGAGAAGTACTTC. This encodes CAWTPFSLYEKYF. This rearrangement joins TRBV30 to TRBJ2-7; no definite D call. This CDR3 is built from 13 residues. In germline, CDR1 is GTSNPN, CDR2 SVGIG (reference sequence). Variable domain in full (rest from reference TRBV30 and TRBJ2-7): SQTIHQWPATLVQPVGSPLSLECTVEGTSNPNLYWYRQAAGRGLQLLFYSVGIGQISSEVPQNLSASRPQDRQFILSSKKLLLSDSGFYLCAWTPFSLYEKYFGPGTRLTVT.

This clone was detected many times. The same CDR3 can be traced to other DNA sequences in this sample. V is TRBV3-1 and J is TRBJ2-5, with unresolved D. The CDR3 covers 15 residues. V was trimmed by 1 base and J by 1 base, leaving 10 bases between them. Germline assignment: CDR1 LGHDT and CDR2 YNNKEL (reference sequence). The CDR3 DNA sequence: TGTGCCAGCAGCCAAGGAGGAGCCTCCCAAGAGACCCAGTACTTC. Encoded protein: CASSQGGASQETQYF.

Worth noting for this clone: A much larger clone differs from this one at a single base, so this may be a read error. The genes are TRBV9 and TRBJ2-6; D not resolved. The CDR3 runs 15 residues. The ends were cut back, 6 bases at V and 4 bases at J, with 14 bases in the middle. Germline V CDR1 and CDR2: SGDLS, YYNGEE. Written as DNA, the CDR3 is TGTGCCAGCATCCCCGAGTCGGGCGGGGCCAACGTCCTGACTTTC. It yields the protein CASIPESGGANVLTF. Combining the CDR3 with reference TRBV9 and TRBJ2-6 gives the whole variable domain DSGVTQTPKHLITATGQRVTLRCSPRSGDLSVYWYQQSLDQGLQFLIQYYNGEERAKGNILERFSAQQFPDLHSELNLSSLELGDSALYFCASIPESGGANVLTFGAGSRLTVL.